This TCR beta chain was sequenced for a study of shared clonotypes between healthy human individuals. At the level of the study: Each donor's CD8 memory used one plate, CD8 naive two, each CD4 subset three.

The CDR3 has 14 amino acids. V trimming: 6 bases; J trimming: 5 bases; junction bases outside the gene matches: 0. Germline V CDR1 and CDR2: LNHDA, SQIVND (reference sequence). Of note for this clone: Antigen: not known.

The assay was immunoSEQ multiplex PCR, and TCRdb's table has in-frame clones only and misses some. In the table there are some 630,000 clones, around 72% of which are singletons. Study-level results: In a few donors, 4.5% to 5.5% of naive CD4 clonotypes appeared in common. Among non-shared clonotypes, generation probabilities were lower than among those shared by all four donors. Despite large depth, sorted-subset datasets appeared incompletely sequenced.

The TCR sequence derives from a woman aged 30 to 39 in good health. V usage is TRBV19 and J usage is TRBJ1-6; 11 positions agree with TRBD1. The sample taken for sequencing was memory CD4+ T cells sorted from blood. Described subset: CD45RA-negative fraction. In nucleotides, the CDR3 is TGTGCCAGTAGGGGACAGGGGGATAATTCACCCCTCCACTTT. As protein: CASRGQGDNSPLHF.